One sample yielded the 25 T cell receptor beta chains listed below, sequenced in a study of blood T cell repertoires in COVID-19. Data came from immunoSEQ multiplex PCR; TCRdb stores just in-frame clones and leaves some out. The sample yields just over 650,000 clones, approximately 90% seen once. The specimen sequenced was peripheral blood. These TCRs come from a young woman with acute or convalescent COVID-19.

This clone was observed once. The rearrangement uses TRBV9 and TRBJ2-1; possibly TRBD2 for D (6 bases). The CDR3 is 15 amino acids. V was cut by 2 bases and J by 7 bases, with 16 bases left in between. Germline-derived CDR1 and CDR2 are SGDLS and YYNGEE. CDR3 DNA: TGTGCCAGCAGCGTGGGGGACCGGGACTGGAATGAGCAGTTCTTC. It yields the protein CASSVGDRDWNEQFF.

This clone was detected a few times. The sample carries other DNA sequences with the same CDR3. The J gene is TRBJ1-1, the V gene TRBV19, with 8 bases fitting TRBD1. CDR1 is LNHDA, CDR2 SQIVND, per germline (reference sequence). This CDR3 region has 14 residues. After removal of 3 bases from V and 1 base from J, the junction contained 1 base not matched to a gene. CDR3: CASSIGTGNTEAFF. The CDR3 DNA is TGTGCCAGTAGTATTGGGACAGGGAACACTGAAGCTTTCTTT.

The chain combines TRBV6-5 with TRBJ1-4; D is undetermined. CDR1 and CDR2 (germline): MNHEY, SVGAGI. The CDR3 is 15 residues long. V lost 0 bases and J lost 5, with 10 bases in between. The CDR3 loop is CASSYSWTGNEKLFF. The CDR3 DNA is TGTGCCAGCAGTTACTCGTGGACGGGAAATGAAAAACTGTTTTTT.

This CDR3 is CASSLNRGYTF. CDR3 sequence (DNA): TGTGCCAGCAGTTTAAATAGAGGCTACACCTTC. V and J are TRBV12-3 or TRBV12-4 and TRBJ1-2, with D hard to call. V was clipped by 2 bases and J by 8 bases, with 6 bases between them. The CDR3 totals 11 residues.

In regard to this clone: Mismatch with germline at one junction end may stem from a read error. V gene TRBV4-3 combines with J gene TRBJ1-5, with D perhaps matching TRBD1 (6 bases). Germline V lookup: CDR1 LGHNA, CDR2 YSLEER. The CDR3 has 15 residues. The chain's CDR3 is CASSQDRNLNQPQHF. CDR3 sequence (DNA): TGCGCCAGCAGTCAAGACAGGAACCTTAATCAGCCCCAGCATTTT.

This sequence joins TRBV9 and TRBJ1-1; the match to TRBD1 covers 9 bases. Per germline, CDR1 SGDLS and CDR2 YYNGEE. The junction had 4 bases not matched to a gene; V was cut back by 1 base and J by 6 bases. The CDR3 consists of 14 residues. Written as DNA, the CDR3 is TGTGCCAGCAGCGTACGTGACAGGGGGGCTGAAGCTTTCTTT. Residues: CASSVRDRGAEAFF.

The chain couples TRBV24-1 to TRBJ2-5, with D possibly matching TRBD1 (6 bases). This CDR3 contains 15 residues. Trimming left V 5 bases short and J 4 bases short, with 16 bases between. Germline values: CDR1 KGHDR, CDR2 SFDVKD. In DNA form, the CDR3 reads TGTGCCACCAGTGTGGGGGCAGGGGTGGGAGAGACCCAGTACTTC. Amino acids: CATSVGAGVGETQYF.

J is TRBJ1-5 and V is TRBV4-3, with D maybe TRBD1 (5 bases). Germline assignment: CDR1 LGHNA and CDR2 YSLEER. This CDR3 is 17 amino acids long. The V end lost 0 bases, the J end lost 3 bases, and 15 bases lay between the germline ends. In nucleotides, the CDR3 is TGCGCCAGCAGCCAAGAGTGGCCTGGGGGGAACAATCAGCCCCAGCATTTT. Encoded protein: CASSQEWPGGNNQPQHF.

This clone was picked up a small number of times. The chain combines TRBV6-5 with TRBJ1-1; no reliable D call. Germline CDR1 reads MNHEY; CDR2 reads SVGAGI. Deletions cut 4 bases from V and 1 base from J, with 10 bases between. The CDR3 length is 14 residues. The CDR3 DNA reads TGTGCCAGCAGTTTAAGGCAGGAGAACACTGAAGCTTTCTTT. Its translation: CASSLRQENTEAFF.

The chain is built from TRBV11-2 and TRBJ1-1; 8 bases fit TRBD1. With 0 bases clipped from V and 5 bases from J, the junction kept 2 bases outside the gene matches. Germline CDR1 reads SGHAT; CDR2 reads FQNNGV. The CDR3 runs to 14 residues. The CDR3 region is CASSLDRGLTEAFF. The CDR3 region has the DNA TGTGCCAGCAGCTTAGACAGGGGGCTAACTGAAGCTTTCTTT.

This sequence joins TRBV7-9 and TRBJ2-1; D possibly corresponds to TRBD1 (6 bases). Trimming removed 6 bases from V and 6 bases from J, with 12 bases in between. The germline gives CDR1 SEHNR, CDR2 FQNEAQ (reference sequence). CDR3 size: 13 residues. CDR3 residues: CASRSTGGNEQFF. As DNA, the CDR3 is TGTGCCAGCAGGTCGACAGGAGGCAATGAGCAGTTCTTC. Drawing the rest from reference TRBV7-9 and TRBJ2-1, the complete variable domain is DTGVSQNPRHKITKRGQNVTFRCDPISEHNRLYWYRQTLGQGPEFLTYFQNEAQLEKSRLLSDRFSAERPKGSFSTLEIQRTEQGDSAMYLCASRSTGGNEQFFGPGTRLTVL.

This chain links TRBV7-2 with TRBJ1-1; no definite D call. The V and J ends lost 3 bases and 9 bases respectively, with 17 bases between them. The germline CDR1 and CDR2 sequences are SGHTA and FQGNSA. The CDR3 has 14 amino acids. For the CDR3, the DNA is TGTGCCAGCAGCTTGATGCAGGTCCATGGCAAAGCTTTCTTT. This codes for CASSLMQVHGKAFF.

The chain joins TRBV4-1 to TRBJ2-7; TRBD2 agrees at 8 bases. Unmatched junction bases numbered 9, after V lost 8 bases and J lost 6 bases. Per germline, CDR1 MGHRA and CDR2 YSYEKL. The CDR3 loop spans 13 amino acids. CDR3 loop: CASQGLGLSEQYF. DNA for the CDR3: TGCGCCAGCCAGGGACTAGGGCTCTCCGAGCAGTACTTC.

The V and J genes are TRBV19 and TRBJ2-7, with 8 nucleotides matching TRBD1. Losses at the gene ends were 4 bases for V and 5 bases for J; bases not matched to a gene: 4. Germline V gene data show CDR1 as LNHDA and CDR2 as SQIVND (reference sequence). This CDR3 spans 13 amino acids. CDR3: CASSTGQGHEQYF. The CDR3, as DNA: TGTGCCAGTAGTACCGGACAGGGTCACGAGCAGTACTTC.

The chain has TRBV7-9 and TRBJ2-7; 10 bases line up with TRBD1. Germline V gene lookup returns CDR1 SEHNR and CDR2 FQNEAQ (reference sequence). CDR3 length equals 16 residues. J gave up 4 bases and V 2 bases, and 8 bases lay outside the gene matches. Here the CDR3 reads CASSLLVGQGDYEQYF. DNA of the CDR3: TGTGCCAGCAGCTTATTGGTCGGACAGGGGGATTACGAGCAGTACTTC. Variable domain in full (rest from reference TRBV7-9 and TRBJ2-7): DTGVSQNPRHKITKRGQNVTFRCDPISEHNRLYWYRQTLGQGPEFLTYFQNEAQLEKSRLLSDRFSAERPKGSFSTLEIQRTEQGDSAMYLCASSLLVGQGDYEQYFGPGTRLTVT.

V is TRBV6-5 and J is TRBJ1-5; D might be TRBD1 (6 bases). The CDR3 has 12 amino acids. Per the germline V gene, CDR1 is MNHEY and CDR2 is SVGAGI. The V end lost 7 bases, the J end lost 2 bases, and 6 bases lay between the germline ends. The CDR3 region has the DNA TGTGCCAGCAAGGGGGGCAATCAGCCCCAGCATTTT. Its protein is CASKGGNQPQHF.

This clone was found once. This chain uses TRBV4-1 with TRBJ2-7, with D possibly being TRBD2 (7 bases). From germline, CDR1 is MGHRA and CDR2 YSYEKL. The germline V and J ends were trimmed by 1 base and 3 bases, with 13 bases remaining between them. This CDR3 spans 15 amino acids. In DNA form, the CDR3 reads TGCGCCAGCAGCCAAGGGGCAGGGGAGGGCTACGAGCAGTACTTC. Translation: CASSQGAGEGYEQYF.

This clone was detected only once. CDR3 sequence: CASRGQGGNEKLFF. CDR3 coding DNA: TGTGCCAGCAGGGGACAGGGCGGTAACGAAAAACTGTTTTTT. The chain carries TRBV9 and TRBJ1-4; 9 positions match TRBD1. Per the germline V gene, CDR1 is SGDLS and CDR2 is YYNGEE. The length of the CDR3 is 14 residues. The junction had 7 bases not matched to a gene; V was cut back by 5 bases and J by 8 bases.

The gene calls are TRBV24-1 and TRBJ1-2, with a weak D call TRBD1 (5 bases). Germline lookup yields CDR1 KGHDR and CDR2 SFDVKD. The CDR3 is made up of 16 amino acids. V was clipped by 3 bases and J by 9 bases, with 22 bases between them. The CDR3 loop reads CATSDPGASGDESYTF. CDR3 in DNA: TGTGCCACCAGTGATCCCGGGGCCTCGGGAGATGAGAGCTACACCTTC.

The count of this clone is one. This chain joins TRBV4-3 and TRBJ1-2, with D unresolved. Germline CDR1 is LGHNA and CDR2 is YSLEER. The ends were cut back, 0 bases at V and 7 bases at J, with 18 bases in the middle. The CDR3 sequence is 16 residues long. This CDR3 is CASSQDRGMPSTGYTF. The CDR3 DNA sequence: TGCGCCAGCAGCCAAGACCGGGGAATGCCCTCAACTGGCTACACCTTC.

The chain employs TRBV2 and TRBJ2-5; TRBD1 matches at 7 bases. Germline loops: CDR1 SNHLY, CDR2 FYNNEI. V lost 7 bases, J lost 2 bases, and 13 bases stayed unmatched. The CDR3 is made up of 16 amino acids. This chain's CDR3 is CASTKRTGVRQETQYF. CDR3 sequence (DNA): TGTGCCAGCACTAAGCGTACAGGGGTAAGACAAGAGACCCAGTACTTC.

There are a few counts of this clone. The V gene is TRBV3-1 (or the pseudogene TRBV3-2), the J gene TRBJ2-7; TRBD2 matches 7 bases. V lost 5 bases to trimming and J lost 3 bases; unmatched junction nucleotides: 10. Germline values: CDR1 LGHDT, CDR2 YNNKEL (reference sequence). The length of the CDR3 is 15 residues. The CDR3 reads CASSESPAGYYEQYF. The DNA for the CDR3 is TGTGCCAGCAGCGAGTCCCCAGCGGGGTACTACGAGCAGTACTTC.

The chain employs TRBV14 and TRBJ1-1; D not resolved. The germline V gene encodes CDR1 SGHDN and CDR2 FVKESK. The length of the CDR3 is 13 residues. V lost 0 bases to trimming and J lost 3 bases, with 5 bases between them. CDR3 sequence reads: CASSQELDTEAFF. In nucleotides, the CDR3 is TGTGCCAGCAGCCAAGAATTAGACACTGAAGCTTTCTTT.

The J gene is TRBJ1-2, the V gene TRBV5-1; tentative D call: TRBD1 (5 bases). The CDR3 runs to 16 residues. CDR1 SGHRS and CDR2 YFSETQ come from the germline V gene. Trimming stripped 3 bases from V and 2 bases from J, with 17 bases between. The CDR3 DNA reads TGCGCCAGCAGCTCCCAAGGAACAGGAACCAACTATGGCTACACCTTC. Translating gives CASSSQGTGTNYGYTF.

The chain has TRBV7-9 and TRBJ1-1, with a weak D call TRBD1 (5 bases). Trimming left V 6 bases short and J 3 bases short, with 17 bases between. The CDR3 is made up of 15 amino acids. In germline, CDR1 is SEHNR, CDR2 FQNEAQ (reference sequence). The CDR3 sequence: CASSLAGVSDTEAFF. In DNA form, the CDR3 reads TGTGCCAGCAGTCTAGCGGGGGTATCTGACACTGAAGCTTTCTTT. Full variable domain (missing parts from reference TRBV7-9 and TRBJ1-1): DTGVSQNPRHKITKRGQNVTFRCDPISEHNRLYWYRQTLGQGPEFLTYFQNEAQLEKSRLLSDRFSAERPKGSFSTLEIQRTEQGDSAMYLCASSLAGVSDTEAFFGQGTRLTVV.